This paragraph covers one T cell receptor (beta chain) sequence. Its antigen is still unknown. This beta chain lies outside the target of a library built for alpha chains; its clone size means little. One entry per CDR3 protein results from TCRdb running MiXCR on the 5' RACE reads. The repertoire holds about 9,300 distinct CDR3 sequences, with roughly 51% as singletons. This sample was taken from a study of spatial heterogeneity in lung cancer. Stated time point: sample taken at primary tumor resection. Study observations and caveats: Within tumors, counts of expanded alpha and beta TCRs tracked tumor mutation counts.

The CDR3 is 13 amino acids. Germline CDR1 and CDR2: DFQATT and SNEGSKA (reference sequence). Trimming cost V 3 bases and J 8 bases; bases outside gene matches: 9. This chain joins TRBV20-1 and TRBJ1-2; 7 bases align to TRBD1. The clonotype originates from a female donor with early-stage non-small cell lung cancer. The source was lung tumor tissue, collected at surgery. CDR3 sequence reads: CSARTGTDRGYTF. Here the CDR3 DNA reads TGCAGTGCTAGGACGGGGACAGATCGGGGCTACACCTTC.